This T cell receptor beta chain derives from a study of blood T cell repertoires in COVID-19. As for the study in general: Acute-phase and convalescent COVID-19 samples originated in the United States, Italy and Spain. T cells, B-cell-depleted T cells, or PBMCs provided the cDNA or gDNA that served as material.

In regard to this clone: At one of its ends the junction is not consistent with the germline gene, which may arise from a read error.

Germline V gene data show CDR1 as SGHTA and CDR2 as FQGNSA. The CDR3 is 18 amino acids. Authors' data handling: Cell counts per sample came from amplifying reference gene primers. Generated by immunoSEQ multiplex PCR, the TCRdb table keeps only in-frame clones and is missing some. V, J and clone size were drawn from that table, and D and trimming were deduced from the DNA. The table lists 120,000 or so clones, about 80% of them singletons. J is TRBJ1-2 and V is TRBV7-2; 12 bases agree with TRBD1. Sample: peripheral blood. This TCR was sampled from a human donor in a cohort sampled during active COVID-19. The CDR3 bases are TGTGCCAGCAGTTTAGAATCGGGACAGGGGGCGATTAACTATGGCTACACCTTC. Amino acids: CASSLESGQGAINYGYTF.